The 17 T cell receptor beta chains reported below all come from one sample, sequenced in a study of response to subunit inactivated influenza vaccine. In TCRdb, the RT-PCR reads were re-called with MiXCR into one record per CDR3 protein. Of 650,000 to 700,000 distinct CDR3 sequences in the sample, 15% to 19% were seen once. This specimen was PBMCs from blood, taken about 11 days after vaccination. These receptors came from a man aged 50-60 years who received an inactivated influenza vaccine.

The chain employs TRBV5-5 and TRBJ2-7; D unresolved. Per the germline V gene, CDR1 is SGHKS and CDR2 is YYEKEE (reference sequence). The CDR3 length is 15 residues. V shed 0 bases and J shed 2 bases, with 12 bases lying between them. The CDR3: CASSLAVTAAYEQYF. CDR3 DNA sequence: TGTGCCAGCAGCTTGGCTGTAACAGCCGCCTACGAGCAGTACTTC.

This clonotype was detected only a few times. The chain carries TRBV15 and TRBJ2-1; D not resolved. V dropped 1 base and J dropped 5 bases, with 21 bases sitting between them. Germline values: CDR1 LNHNV, CDR2 YYDKDF (reference sequence). The CDR3 covers 18 residues. The CDR3 DNA is TGTGCCACCAGCAGAGTCCGGGCAGGCCTTAACCTTGACAATGAGCAGTTCTTC. This gives the protein CATSRVRAGLNLDNEQFF.

V gene TRBV11-1 combines with J gene TRBJ2-3; D possibly uses TRBD1 or TRBD2 (5 bases each). Germline-derived CDR1 and CDR2 are SGHAT and FQDESV (reference sequence). The CDR3 is made up of 17 amino acids. V lost 1 base to trimming and J lost 8 bases, with 22 bases between them. The CDR3 bases are TGTGCCAGCAGCTTAGAAGAGGGGACCTCCTACTCTCTTACGCAGTATTTT. It is translated as CASSLEEGTSYSLTQYF.

This clonotype was seen a few times. The rearrangement uses TRBV7-2 and TRBJ2-7; no clear D. This CDR3 has 13 amino acids. The V end was cut by 1 base, the J end by 9 bases, with 13 bases between. Germline V lookup: CDR1 SGHTA, CDR2 FQGNSA. Here the CDR3 reads CASSLEVGNAQYF. In DNA, the CDR3 is TGTGCCAGCAGCTTAGAGGTGGGAAATGCGCAGTACTTC.

This sequence joins TRBV4-3 and TRBJ2-6; TRBD2 matches 10 bases. Germline V gives CDR1 LGHNA, CDR2 YSLEER. This CDR3 contains 20 residues. After removal of 2 bases from V and 4 bases from J, the junction contained 14 bases not matched to a gene. The CDR3 protein is CASSQRRFSGGTGGANVLTF. The CDR3 DNA follows: TGCGCCAGCAGCCAAAGAAGGTTTAGCGGGGGGACTGGGGGGGCCAACGTCCTGACTTTC.

J is TRBJ2-5 and V is TRBV29-1; D may match TRBD1 or TRBD2 (5 bases each). The germline V and J ends were trimmed by 3 bases and 4 bases, with 9 bases remaining between them. Germline loops: CDR1 SQVTM, CDR2 ANQGSEA. The length of the CDR3 is 12 residues. The CDR3 spells CSVDRDGETQYF. The CDR3 region has the DNA TGCAGCGTTGACCGGGACGGAGAGACCCAGTACTTC.

The chain carries TRBV30 and TRBJ1-1, with unresolved D. The CDR3 runs to 14 residues. Germline V gene sequence: CDR1 GTSNPN, CDR2 SVGIG (reference sequence). Deletions cut 0 bases from V and 0 bases from J, with 8 bases between. CDR3 protein: CAWSVAVVNTEAFF. CDR3 coding DNA: TGTGCCTGGAGTGTGGCCGTTGTGAACACTGAAGCTTTCTTT.

This clonotype was detected only a few times. J is TRBJ2-1 and V is TRBV7-9; D is ambiguous. Germline CDR1 SEHNR, CDR2 FQNEAQ (reference sequence). V lost 4 bases, J lost 9 bases, and 10 bases lay in between. CDR3 length: 12 residues. The CDR3 loop is CASSSAIGEQFF. CDR3 bases: TGTGCCAGCAGCTCGGCTATAGGTGAGCAGTTCTTC.

This clonotype has at least ten counts. V gene TRBV12-3 or TRBV12-4 combines with J gene TRBJ2-7; 7 bases agree with TRBD1. The CDR3 runs to 15 residues. V trimming: 5 bases; J trimming: 0 bases; junction bases outside the gene matches: 7. The CDR3 nucleotides read TGTGCCAGCAGTACTACCGGGACAGCCTCCTACGAGCAGTACTTC. Translated, it gives CASSTTGTASYEQYF.

The sample holds a few counts of this clonotype. V and J are TRBV6-2 or TRBV6-3 and TRBJ1-3; weak D call: TRBD1 (6 bases). V was clipped by 2 bases and J by 2 bases, with 22 bases between them. The germline gives CDR1 MNHEY, CDR2 SVGEGT. This CDR3 contains 19 residues. The CDR3 DNA is TGTGCCAGCAGTTACCCTCCCTTCCGACAGGAGGCTACTGGAAACACCATATATTTT. The encoded protein is CASSYPPFRQEATGNTIYF.

The chain joins TRBV7-9 to TRBJ2-1; 7 bases are a match to TRBD2. Germline V CDR1 and CDR2: SEHNR, FQNEAQ (reference sequence). Trimming cost V 1 base and J 2 bases; bases outside gene matches: 5. The CDR3 runs 16 residues. Written as DNA, the CDR3 is TGTGCCAGCAGCTTAGGTCCTAGCGGTCCCTACAATGAGCAGTTCTTC. As protein: CASSLGPSGPYNEQFF.

This clonotype was seen ten or more times. This chain links TRBV12-3 or TRBV12-4 with TRBJ1-5, with 9 positions matching TRBD1. Trimming took 6 bases from V and 8 from J; bases not matched to a gene: 8. CDR3 length: 14 residues. CDR3 loop: CASRRQGVGEPQHF. DNA for the CDR3: TGTGCCAGCAGGCGACAGGGGGTCGGGGAGCCCCAGCATTTT.

The rearrangement joins TRBV24-1 to TRBJ2-3; 12 bases align to TRBD2. Germline CDR1 KGHDR, CDR2 SFDVKD. The CDR3 sequence is 15 residues long. The V and J ends lost 5 bases and 4 bases, in that order; junction bases with no gene match: 3. This chain's CDR3 is CATSGLAGGPDTQYF. CDR3 DNA sequence: TGTGCCACCAGTGGTCTAGCGGGAGGGCCAGATACGCAGTATTTT.

The chain recombines TRBV12-3 or TRBV12-4 with TRBJ1-3; D call uncertain. V was cut by 8 bases and J by 3 bases, with 14 bases left in between. The CDR3 is made up of 14 amino acids. The CDR3 DNA reads as TGTGCCAGCCGAAGGATTCTATATGGAAACACCATATATTTT. Translated: CASRRILYGNTIYF.

This clonotype was observed a handful of times. This CDR3 is CASSLGQENIQYF. The DNA for the CDR3 is TGTGCCAGCAGCTTGGGACAGGAAAACATTCAGTACTTC. The chain has TRBV7-6 and TRBJ2-4; 8 bases are shared with TRBD1. CDR1 is SGHVS, CDR2 FNYEAQ, per germline. There are 13 residues in the CDR3. Trimming cost V 3 bases and J 5 bases; bases outside gene matches: 0.

This clonotype was seen a few times. The chain carries TRBV15 and TRBJ2-1; 8 nucleotides line up with TRBD2. The CDR3 loop spans 16 amino acids. V shed 0 bases and J 9 bases; nucleotides not matched to a gene: 10. Germline V gene data show CDR1 as LNHNV and CDR2 as YYDKDF (reference sequence). Written as DNA, the CDR3 is TGTGCCACCAGCAGAGATTTCTGGACTAGCTCGTCTGAGCAGTTCTTC. Translation gives CATSRDFWTSSSEQFF. Full variable domain (missing parts from reference TRBV15 and TRBJ2-1): DAMVIQNPRYQVTQFGKPVTLSCSQTLNHNVMYWYQQKSSQAPKLLFHYYDKDFNNEADTPDNFQSRRPNTSFCFLDIRSPGLGDTAMYLCATSRDFWTSSSEQFFGPGTRLTVL.

This chain uses TRBV4-3 with TRBJ2-2, with TRBD2 matching 7 bases. The CDR3 loop spans 15 amino acids. Unmatched junction bases numbered 2, after V lost 0 bases and J lost 4 bases. Germline assignment: CDR1 LGHNA and CDR2 YSLEER. The CDR3 loop is CASSQELARTGELFF. CDR3 DNA: TGCGCCAGCAGCCAAGAACTAGCGCGCACCGGGGAGCTGTTTTTT.